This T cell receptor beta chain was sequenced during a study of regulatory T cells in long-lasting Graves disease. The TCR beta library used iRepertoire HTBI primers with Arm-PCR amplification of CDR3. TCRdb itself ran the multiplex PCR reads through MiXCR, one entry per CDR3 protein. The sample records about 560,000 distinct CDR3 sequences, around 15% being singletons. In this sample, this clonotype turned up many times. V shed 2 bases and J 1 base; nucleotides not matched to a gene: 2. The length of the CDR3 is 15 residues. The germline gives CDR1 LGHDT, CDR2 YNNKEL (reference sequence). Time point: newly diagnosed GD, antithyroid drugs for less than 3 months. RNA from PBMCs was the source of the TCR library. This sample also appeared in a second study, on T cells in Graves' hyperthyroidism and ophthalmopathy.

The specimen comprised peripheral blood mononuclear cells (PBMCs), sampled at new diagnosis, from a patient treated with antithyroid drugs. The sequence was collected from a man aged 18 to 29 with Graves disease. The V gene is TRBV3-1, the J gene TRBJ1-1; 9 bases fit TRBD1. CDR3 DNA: TGTGCCAGCAGCCAACCGGGACAGGGGAACACTGAAGCTTTCTTT. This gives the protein CASSQPGQGNTEAFF.